The 27 T cell receptor beta chains listed next were all sequenced from one sample in a study of type 1 regulatory T cells. One entry per CDR3 protein results from TCRdb running MiXCR on the reads. The sample yields roughly 20,000 distinct CDR3 sequences, about 9.4% seen once. The specimen sequenced was CD4+ T cells, either the whole sample or a sorted fraction (not recorded which). The receptors were sampled from a human donor in good health.

This rearrangement joins TRBV4-2 to TRBJ2-5; perhaps D is TRBD1 or TRBD2 (6 bases each). V was shortened by 1 base and J by 0 bases, with 12 bases between the two germline ends. CDR3 length: 16 residues. Germline CDR1 and CDR2: LGHNA and YNFKEQ. The CDR3 loop reads CASSQGVGGHQETQYF. In DNA form, the CDR3 reads TGTGCCAGCAGCCAAGGGGTGGGGGGCCACCAAGAGACCCAGTACTTC.

This clonotype appeared many times. The V and J genes are TRBV7-8 and TRBJ2-7; a weak D match, TRBD1 (6 bases). The CDR3 is 13 amino acids. Deletions cut 8 bases from V and 0 bases from J, with 11 bases between. Germline-derived CDR1 and CDR2 are SGHVS and FQNEAQ. For the CDR3, the DNA is TGTGCCAGCTCACGACAGGACTCCTACGAGCAGTACTTC. The encoded protein is CASSRQDSYEQYF.

This chain connects TRBV18 to TRBJ1-1; possibly TRBD1 for D (6 bases). This CDR3 contains 14 residues. The V gene lost 3 bases and the J gene lost 0 bases, with 8 bases spanning the gap. The germline V gene has CDR1 KGHSH and CDR2 LQKENI. CDR3 sequence (DNA): TGTGCCAGCTCACCGGGACATATGAACACTGAAGCTTTCTTT. It encodes CASSPGHMNTEAFF.

By proportion, this clonotype is medium-sized. The chain joins TRBV5-6 to TRBJ2-1; 9 nucleotides line up with TRBD2. This CDR3 is built from 17 residues. J lost 7 bases, V lost 4 bases, and 15 bases had no gene match. Germline V gene sequence: CDR1 SGHDT, CDR2 YYEEEE. CDR3 amino acids: CASSGAMIAGAGNEQFF. CDR3 bases: TGTGCCAGCAGCGGCGCAATGATAGCGGGAGCAGGGAATGAGCAGTTCTTC.

This clonotype was observed many times. The V call is TRBV5-8, the J call TRBJ2-1; D gene ambiguous. Trimming cost V 3 bases and J 6 bases, with 4 bases left between them. The CDR3 is made up of 11 amino acids. Germline values: CDR1 SGHTS, CDR2 YDEGEE. The CDR3 nucleotides are TGTGCCAGCAGCTACTTCAATGAGCAGTTCTTC. Residues: CASSYFNEQFF.

The table lists this clonotype with a few counts. The chain's CDR3 is CASSSTRGTDTQYF. The CDR3 DNA reads TGTGCCAGCAGCAGCACTAGGGGGACCGATACGCAGTATTTT. The chain recombines TRBV5-6 with TRBJ2-3; perhaps TRBD1 as D (6 bases). V gave up 4 bases and J gave up 6 bases, with 15 bases separating them. Germline V gene data show CDR1 as SGHDT and CDR2 as YYEEEE. The CDR3 loop spans 14 amino acids.

This clonotype appeared many times. V usage is TRBV11-2 and J usage is TRBJ2-4; a possible D gene is TRBD2 (6 bases). The CDR3 totals 12 residues. CDR1 and CDR2 (germline): SGHAT, FQNNGV. V shed 4 bases and J shed 13 bases, with 14 bases lying between them. The CDR3 region has the DNA TGTGCCAGCAGCTCAGGCGGGATCCCCCAGTACTTC. Translating it yields CASSSGGIPQYF.

This clonotype appeared a few times. J is TRBJ2-5 and V is TRBV3-1; the match to TRBD1 covers 10 bases. Trimming cost V 1 base and J 7 bases; bases outside gene matches: 9. CDR1 and CDR2 (germline): LGHDT, YNNKEL (reference sequence). The CDR3 has 16 amino acids. As DNA, the CDR3 is TGTGCCAGCAGCCAAGGATGGGGACAGGGGAGGAGGACCCAGTACTTC. Its translation: CASSQGWGQGRRTQYF.

There are many counts of this clonotype. The CDR3 sequence: CASSTGQLRPTDQYF. CDR3 bases: TGCGCCAGCAGCACTGGACAGTTACGCCCAACGGACCAGTACTTC. The V call is TRBV5-1, the J call TRBJ2-5; D might be TRBD1 (6 bases). Between the trimmed V and J ends, which lost 4 bases and 10 bases, there was a span of 23 bases. The CDR3 sequence is 15 residues long. Germline V gene data show CDR1 as SGHRS and CDR2 as YFSETQ.

By its share, this clonotype is medium-sized. The CDR3 DNA follows: TGTGCCACCAGCGGGCGACAGGGACCCTACGAGCAGTACTTC. As protein: CATSGRQGPYEQYF. The chain uses TRBV15 and TRBJ2-7, with TRBD1 identical over 7 bases. Germline trimming cut 5 bases from V and 2 bases from J; bases unmatched to any gene: 6. Germline CDR1 LNHNV, CDR2 YYDKDF (reference sequence). CDR3 size: 14 residues.

This sequence joins TRBV5-1 and TRBJ2-7; D is ambiguous. The V end lost 0 bases, the J end lost 6 bases, and 7 bases lay between the germline ends. Germline CDR1 reads SGHRS; CDR2 reads YFSETQ. CDR3 length equals 12 residues. The CDR3: CASSLEVGEQYF. The CDR3 bases are TGCGCCAGCAGCTTGGAGGTGGGCGAGCAGTACTTC. The full variable domain, completed using reference TRBV5-1 and TRBJ2-7, is KAGVTQTPRYLIKTRGQQVTLSCSPISGHRSVSWYQQTPGQGLQFLFEYFSETQRNKGNFPGRFSGRQFSNSRSEMNVSTLELGDSALYLCASSLEVGEQYFGPGTRLTVT.

This clonotype was seen a few times. This sequence joins TRBV29-1 and TRBJ2-1; TRBD1 agrees at 9 bases. Losses at the gene ends were 4 bases for V and 3 bases for J; bases not matched to a gene: 4. Germline values: CDR1 SQVTM, CDR2 ANQGSEA. The CDR3 sequence is 14 residues long. The CDR3 region is CSVVPGQGYNEQFF. The CDR3 DNA reads TGCAGCGTTGTACCGGGACAGGGCTACAATGAGCAGTTCTTC.

This clonotype has a count of ten or more. The chain joins TRBV5-1 to TRBJ2-6; possibly TRBD2 for D (7 bases). The CDR3 consists of 16 residues. The germline CDR1 and CDR2 sequences are SGHRS and YFSETQ. The V end was cut by 6 bases, the J end by 2 bases, with 15 bases between. The CDR3 is CASTREGGTGANVLTF. CDR3 DNA sequence: TGCGCCAGCACCCGAGAGGGGGGGACTGGGGCCAACGTCCTGACTTTC.

This clonotype was counted many times. The J gene is TRBJ1-4, the V gene TRBV7-9; 11 bases line up with TRBD1. J lost 8 bases, V lost 4 bases, and 9 bases had no gene match. CDR1 SEHNR and CDR2 FQNEAQ come from the germline V gene (reference sequence). This CDR3 is 16 amino acids long. The CDR3 sequence: CASSSPRTGGMEKLFF. CDR3 in DNA: TGTGCCAGCAGCTCCCCTCGGACAGGGGGCATGGAAAAACTGTTTTTT. The full variable domain, completed using reference TRBV7-9 and TRBJ1-4, is DTGVSQNPRHKITKRGQNVTFRCDPISEHNRLYWYRQTLGQGPEFLTYFQNEAQLEKSRLLSDRFSAERPKGSFSTLEIQRTEQGDSAMYLCASSSPRTGGMEKLFFGSGTQLSVL.

This clonotype showed up many times. V and J are TRBV29-1 and TRBJ2-2; the D gene could be TRBD1 or TRBD2 (5 bases each). This CDR3 region has 14 residues. Germline V gene sequence: CDR1 SQVTM, CDR2 ANQGSEA. V was trimmed by 6 bases and J by 2 bases, leaving 13 bases between them. The DNA for the CDR3 is TGCAGCGTCGGATGGGGACCTAACACCGGGGAGCTGTTTTTT. Its translation is CSVGWGPNTGELFF.

This clonotype appeared many times. The chain combines TRBV10-2 with TRBJ2-2, with D hard to call. CDR3 length: 15 residues. Germline CDR1 reads WSHSY; CDR2 reads SAAADI. The V and J ends lost 5 bases and 5 bases respectively, with 15 bases between them. CDR3 region: CASSPGLGGTGELFF. The CDR3 nucleotides are TGCGCCAGCAGTCCTGGTCTGGGTGGGACCGGGGAGCTGTTTTTT.

In this sample, this clonotype is medium-sized (0.01 to 0.1%). The rearrangement joins TRBV29-1 to TRBJ2-3; D is unresolved. The CDR3 loop spans 14 amino acids. Trimming removed 5 bases from V and 0 bases from J, with 12 bases in between. Per germline, CDR1 SQVTM and CDR2 ANQGSEA. The CDR3 nucleotides are TGCAGCGTTAAAGTGGCGGTTAGCACAGATACGCAGTATTTT. Translated: CSVKVAVSTDTQYF.

V gene TRBV5-5 combines with J gene TRBJ2-5; 8 nucleotides line up with TRBD2. Germline V gives CDR1 SGHKS, CDR2 YYEKEE (reference sequence). The CDR3 has 14 amino acids. V gave up 5 bases and J gave up 4 bases; unmatched junction bases: 7. This CDR3 reads CASSLSGRLETQYF. The CDR3 DNA sequence: TGTGCCAGCAGTTTGAGCGGGAGACTAGAGACCCAGTACTTC. Looking up the rest from reference TRBV5-5 and TRBJ2-5 gives the full variable domain: DAGVTQSPTHLIKTRGQQVTLRCSPISGHKSVSWYQQVLGQGPQFIFQYYEKEERGRGNFPDRFSARQFPNYSSELNVNALLLGDSALYLCASSLSGRLETQYFGPGTRLLVL.

In its sample, this clonotype was seen many times. This chain connects TRBV7-9 to TRBJ2-1; the match to TRBD2 covers 9 bases. Germline V gene data show CDR1 as SEHNR and CDR2 as FQNEAQ (reference sequence). The CDR3 extends over 13 amino acids. The junction had 5 bases not matched to a gene; V was cut back by 7 bases and J by 7 bases. CDR3 region: CASKAGGPNEQFF. Written as DNA, the CDR3 is TGTGCCAGCAAGGCGGGAGGGCCTAATGAGCAGTTCTTC. Supplemented by reference TRBV7-9 and TRBJ2-1, the full variable domain reads DTGVSQNPRHKITKRGQNVTFRCDPISEHNRLYWYRQTLGQGPEFLTYFQNEAQLEKSRLLSDRFSAERPKGSFSTLEIQRTEQGDSAMYLCASKAGGPNEQFFGPGTRLTVL.

This clonotype was detected ten times or more. V is TRBV29-1 and J is TRBJ1-1, with D tentatively TRBD1 (5 bases). The germline V gene has CDR1 SQVTM and CDR2 ANQGSEA. CDR3 size: 14 residues. Trimming shortened V by 6 bases and J by 1 base, and 15 bases separated the two germline ends. CDR3 bases: TGCAGCGTCGTCAGACAGACGTCGAACACTGAAGCTTTCTTT. It yields the protein CSVVRQTSNTEAFF.

At least ten counts were recorded for this clonotype. The CDR3 region has the DNA TGTGCCAGCAGCCAGGACGGCCTTTGGTACAATGAGCAGTTCTTC. This gives the protein CASSQDGLWYNEQFF. This chain uses TRBV14 with TRBJ2-1; no clear D. Per germline, CDR1 SGHDN and CDR2 FVKESK. V lost 3 bases, J lost 4 bases, and 13 bases lay in between. This CDR3 contains 15 residues.

By share, this clonotype counts as medium-sized. This chain connects TRBV24-1 to TRBJ2-1; 9 nucleotides line up with TRBD2. The CDR3 consists of 17 residues. The V segment lost 5 bases and the J segment 6 bases; nucleotides outside the gene matches: 13. The germline V gene encodes CDR1 KGHDR and CDR2 SFDVKD. In DNA, the CDR3 is TGTGCCACCAGTGGCCCATCACTAGCGGGTAGGGTCAATGAGCAGTTCTTC. Amino acids: CATSGPSLAGRVNEQFF.

In regard to this clonotype: This may arise from a read error, as a much more abundant clone is one base away. V is TRBV19 and J is TRBJ2-2, with 7 positions matching TRBD1. The CDR3 runs 13 residues. Germline lookup yields CDR1 LNHDA and CDR2 SQIVND (reference sequence). CDR3 bases: TGTGTCAGTAGCCGACAGGGTATGAGGGAGCTGTTTTTT. This sequence encodes CVSSRQGMRELFF.

The sample holds a few counts of this clonotype. CDR3 region: CSARSGGPYEQYF. CDR3 nucleotide sequence: TGCAGTGCTAGGAGCGGGGGACCCTACGAGCAGTACTTC. This chain uses TRBV20-1 with TRBJ2-7, with 8 bases identical to TRBD2. The V gene end was trimmed by 3 bases and the J gene end by 2 bases; junction bases not matched to a gene: 3. CDR3 length: 13 amino acids. CDR1 DFQATT and CDR2 SNEGSKA come from the germline V gene (reference sequence).

This clonotype showed up many times. V gene TRBV7-3 combines with J gene TRBJ2-2; TRBD1 might be the D (6 bases). Per germline, CDR1 SGHTA and CDR2 FQGTGA. The V gene lost 5 bases and the J gene lost 5 bases, with 12 bases spanning the gap. This CDR3 has 14 residues. The CDR3 DNA reads TGTGCCAGCAGCCGTTGGCAGGGGACCGGGGAGCTGTTTTTT. It is translated as CASSRWQGTGELFF.

This clonotype was detected a few times. A read error may produce the germline difference seen at one junction end. The rearrangement links TRBV5-1 to TRBJ2-5, with D tentatively TRBD1 (6 bases). The CDR3 runs to 14 residues. From germline, CDR1 is SGHRS and CDR2 YFSETQ. The CDR3 DNA sequence: TGCGCCAGCAGCGACCCACAGGGCGGAAAGACCCGGTACTTC. Translating it yields CASSDPQGGKTRYF.

This clonotype came up a few times. The chain couples TRBV5-1 to TRBJ2-7; tentative D call: TRBD1 (6 bases). Germline V gene sequence: CDR1 SGHRS, CDR2 YFSETQ. The V end lost 2 bases, the J end lost 3 bases, and 9 bases lay between the germline ends. The CDR3 contains 13 residues. The CDR3 DNA sequence: TGCGCCAGCAGCTTAACAGGGCTCTACGAGCAGTACTTC. Amino acids: CASSLTGLYEQYF. The full variable domain, rest sourced from reference TRBV5-1 and TRBJ2-7, is KAGVTQTPRYLIKTRGQQVTLSCSPISGHRSVSWYQQTPGQGLQFLFEYFSETQRNKGNFPGRFSGRQFSNSRSEMNVSTLELGDSALYLCASSLTGLYEQYFGPGTRLTVT.